One T cell receptor (beta chain) is described in this entry. Its antigen target is currently unknown. Base qualities are not recorded, but no much larger clone differs from it by a single base. This entry belongs to a study of radiotherapy plus CTLA-4 blockade in lung cancer (dated by TCRdb to the late 2010s). For the wider study: Objective responses occurred in roughly 19% of enrolled patients, and about 33% achieved disease control. The study at large found these results: After treatment with radiotherapy and ipilimumab, TCR clones that came from tumors expanded in the peripheral blood. The strongest predictors of response were reported to be early dynamic shifts in blood T cell clones along with a rise in serum interferon-beta following radiation.

Libraries came from the immunoSEQ multiplex PCR assay. TCRdb re-hosts the immuneACCESS table, in-frame sequences only. Its copies lack some clones; in the studies checked, an unresolved V gene accounts for under half of them, and the cause for the rest is not known. This sample is represented by roughly 80,000 clones; 78% of them were singletons. Clones ranked in the top ten supply 4% of the sample. The germline V gene yields SNHLY for CDR1 and FYNNEI for CDR2. From cysteine to phenylalanine, the CDR3 is 14 amino acids long. Only CDR3 DNA is held: 42 bases, read in frame from base 1. Here V drops 9 bases and J drops 5 bases, and the junction holds 10 bases not matched to any gene. The study tested focal radiation therapy combined with CTLA-4 blockade (ipilimumab) in patients with chemo-refractory metastatic non-small-cell lung cancer.

The starting material was peripheral blood, obtained from a patient treated with radiotherapy plus ipilimumab. This TCR was sampled from a human donor with non-small cell lung cancer who had a partial response to radiotherapy plus ipilimumab. Some clones in this sample may be carry-over from other donors' samples. The chain links TRBV2 with TRBJ2-4; 7 of the junction bases match TRBD2. The bases are TGTGCCAGTGTTAGGACGGGGGGTCAAAACATTCAGTACTTC. Its product reads: CASVRTGGQNIQYF.